This TCR beta chain was captured by sequencing in a study of T cell changes during pregnancy in multiple sclerosis. This CDR3 comprises 16 residues. Germline V lookup: CDR1 SGHTA, CDR2 FQGNSA. V was pared by 1 base and J by 7 bases, with 9 bases of the junction left unmatched. Here immunoSEQ multiplex PCR was the method, and the copy in TCRdb shows in-frame clones only, minus some. The table has about 110,000 clones, 80% to 95% seen once. The sequencing used peripheral blood, collected in the third trimester of pregnancy. This receptor was taken from a female donor in good health, enrolled as a control in a pregnancy study. This sequence joins TRBV7-2 and TRBJ2-1; 8 bases line up with TRBD2. CDR3 amino acids: CASSLDPGTRNNEQFF. The CDR3 region has the DNA TGTGCCAGCAGCTTAGACCCCGGGACTAGAAATAATGAGCAGTTCTTC.